Sequencing of this TCR beta chain was carried out in a study of blood T cell repertoires in COVID-19 (TCRdb year 2020). In terms of the full investigation: Collaborator samples came from the United States, Italy and Spain and covered acute and convalescent phases of COVID-19. The prospective study material was composed of cDNA or gDNA derived from T cells, B-cell-depleted T cells, or PBMCs. Subjects who had been exposed to COVID-19, were actively infected with it, or had recovered from it provided the deeply sampled blood TCRbeta repertoires that made up the dataset. A freely available public database, intended as a resource for researchers studying the immune response to SARS-CoV-2, is where the repertoires were released. The samples were drawn from the first 160 participants of the ongoing ImmuneRACE study and from 1,254 subjects provided by 6 global collaborators. Nearly every sample came with metadata listing a de-identified subject ID, COVID-19 status, age in years and sex. Where available, HLA class I and class II types were obtained from metadata supplied by the sample provider rather than from assay-based typing.

Points on this clone: The target of this receptor is not known. Per-nucleotide qualities are absent, and no much larger clonotype sits a single base away.

TCRbeta CDR3 regions were amplified from genomic DNA using the immunoSEQ Assay, a bias-controlled multiplex PCR. The authors' pipeline ran thus. The number of nucleated cells in each sample was estimated from the amplification of reference gene primers within the assay. To quantify the absolute abundance of each unique TCRbeta CDR3 rearrangement, sequence reads were collapsed and filtered. For each sample, productive Simpson clonality was calculated by taking the square root of Simpson's diversity index across productive rearrangements. Drawn from immuneACCESS, this table holds only the in-frame rearrangements with V and J called that TCRdb kept. Clones are partly lost; checked studies trace under half to an unresolved V gene and leave the rest unexplained. V, J and clone size derive from that table, while D and trimming were established from the DNA sequence. In this sample the table shows 60,000 to 70,000 clones, almost 90% of which occur a single time. The ten largest clones take up about 18% of the sample.

The CDR3 sequence holds 14 residues, the cysteine and phenylalanine included. Only the CDR3 DNA is retained, 42 bases long and in frame from the first base. CDR1 and CDR2 are read off the germline V gene as SGHTA and FQGNSA. V gives up 5 bases and J gives up 0 bases, and the segment between their germline ends measures 9 bases. Results the study describes overall, beyond this receptor: The quantity of clinical and demographic metadata differed by source and by participant and was supplied without curation.

Collaborating institutions collected whole blood in K2EDTA tubes following their own protocols. For TCRbeta analysis, collaborators shipped samples in one of three forms: frozen whole blood, isolated PBMCs, or DNA extracted from either of those sample types. This TCR derives from a woman aged 80 or over with active COVID-19. Sequencing was done on a sample of peripheral blood. The rearranged chain carries TRBV7-2 and TRBJ2-3; TRBD1 is possibly the D segment (5 matching bases). Here is the DNA: TGTGCCAGCAGCCCACAGGAGAGCACAGATACGCAGTATTTT. It codes for CASSPQESTDTQYF.